This T cell receptor beta chain was obtained from a study of CD8+CD57+ T cells in acquired aplastic anemia. Study overall: DNA from sorted CD4+ and CD8+ cells averaged about 3.2 ug. Healthy donors gave 11 million or so reads on average for CD4+ cells. Study-level findings and limits: With respect to CD8+ Simpson's diversity, patients and controls did not differ significantly. Approximately 27 CD8+ CDR3 sequences occurred in both the patients and the controls.

About this clonotype: The antigen is not known.

The CDR3 has 18 amino acids. With 7 bases clipped from V and 2 bases from J, the junction kept 14 bases outside the gene matches. CDR1 is SNHLY and CDR2 is FYNNEI in the germline V gene. Genomic DNA acted as the template from which TCR beta VDJ combination and CDR3 sequence profiling were carried out. MiXCR was run by TCRdb on the reads, yielding one entry per CDR3 protein. The sample records hundreds of thousands of distinct CDR3 sequences, under 80% being singletons. The sequencing sample was made of sorted CD4+, CD8+, or CD8+CD57+ T cells (not recorded which) from PBMCs. The V and J genes are TRBV2 and TRBJ2-6; 7 nucleotides match TRBD1. This TCR came from a human donor in good health, serving as a control. The CDR3 DNA is TGTGCCAGCAATACACAGGGTACAGGGGTGCCTGGGGCCAACGTCCTGACTTTC. It specifies CASNTQGTGVPGANVLTF.